The 18 T cell receptor beta chains reported below all come from one sample, sequenced in a study of shared clonotypes between healthy human individuals. This table comes from immunoSEQ multiplex PCR, and its TCRdb copy is limited to in-frame clones, with some not included. The sample has a few million clones; just over 90% are singletons. Sequences were obtained from naive CD4+ T cells sorted from blood. Subset reported: CD45RA+ positively selected. These receptors were taken from a man aged 18 to 30 in good health.

The V and J genes are TRBV28 and TRBJ1-1, with 7 bases aligning to TRBD1. Losses at the gene ends were 1 base for V and 5 bases for J; bases not matched to a gene: 7. The CDR3 contains 15 residues. Germline V CDR1 and CDR2: MDHEN, SYDVKM. CDR3 nucleotides: TGTGCCAGCAGTTTATTTGTCCAGGGGGGTACTGAAGCTTTCTTT. The encoded protein is CASSLFVQGGTEAFF.

The chain links TRBV7-2 to TRBJ1-4; D perhaps matches TRBD1 (6 bases). Germline lookup yields CDR1 SGHTA and CDR2 FQGNSA. This CDR3 spans 16 amino acids. V lost 3 bases to trimming and J lost 8 bases, with 19 bases between them. The CDR3 DNA follows: TGTGCCAGCAGCTTGAATCCGGGGGCCACAGGGGAAAAACTGTTTTTT. Amino acid sequence: CASSLNPGATGEKLFF.

This chain uses TRBV27 with TRBJ2-1; TRBD2 matches at 7 bases. V lost 8 bases to trimming and J lost 4 bases; unmatched junction nucleotides: 8. CDR3 size: 14 residues. Germline V gene data show CDR1 as MNHEY and CDR2 as SMNVEV (reference sequence). The CDR3 nucleotides read TGTGCCAGCTCCCCCGGGAGGTATTACAATGAGCAGTTCTTC. It yields the protein CASSPGRYYNEQFF.

V and J are TRBV10-3 and TRBJ2-1; 10 nucleotides agree with TRBD2. CDR1 is ENHRY, CDR2 SYGVKD, per germline. Losses at the gene ends were 4 bases for V and 6 bases for J; bases not matched to a gene: 6. The CDR3 is 15 amino acids. CDR3 amino acids: CAISGSLAGPNEQFF. CDR3 nucleotides: TGTGCCATCAGTGGCTCACTAGCGGGGCCCAATGAGCAGTTCTTC.

For this clone: Other DNA sequences in the sample encode the same CDR3. This chain joins TRBV15 and TRBJ2-7, with D unresolved. This CDR3 is 12 amino acids long. Germline CDR1 and CDR2: LNHNV and YYDKDF (reference sequence). V lost 3 bases and J lost 3, with 6 bases in between. CDR3 sequence (DNA): TGTGCCACCAGCAGGAAGGGCTACGAGCAGTACTTC. Translation: CATSRKGYEQYF.

This chain links TRBV28 with TRBJ1-1; D uncertain. The length of the CDR3 is 12 residues. Germline V gene sequence: CDR1 MDHEN, CDR2 SYDVKM. Trimming left V 5 bases short and J 13 bases short, with 17 bases between. CDR3 protein: CASSTSGPNGFF. The DNA for the CDR3 is TGTGCCAGCAGTACGAGTGGGCCCAATGGTTTCTTT.

The V and J genes are TRBV6-4 and TRBJ1-5; TRBD1 might be the D (6 bases). Germline values: CDR1 MRHNA, CDR2 SNTAGT. Trimming shortened V by 0 bases and J by 1 base, and 13 bases separated the two germline ends. The length of the CDR3 is 17 residues. CDR3 region: CASSDSISGASNQPQHF. CDR3 in DNA: TGTGCCAGCAGTGACTCGATTTCAGGGGCCAGCAATCAGCCCCAGCATTTT.

This rearrangement joins TRBV10-3 to TRBJ2-7; D possibly corresponds to TRBD1 (5 bases). There are 15 residues in the CDR3. V lost 6 bases and J lost 0, with 15 bases in between. The germline CDR1 and CDR2 sequences are ENHRY and SYGVKD. The CDR3 protein is CAISSTTDSSYEQYF. Here the CDR3 DNA reads TGTGCCATCAGCTCGACGACAGACAGCTCCTACGAGCAGTACTTC.

The CDR3 coding sequence is TGTGCCAGCAGTGACAGGGGGTACACCGGGGAGCTGTTTTTT. Translation gives CASSDRGYTGELFF. J is TRBJ2-2 and V is TRBV25-1, with 7 positions matching TRBD1. The CDR3 has 14 amino acids. CDR1 is MGHDK and CDR2 is SYGVNS in the germline V gene. V lost 3 bases, J lost 3 bases, and 1 base stayed unmatched.

The chain employs TRBV7-9 and TRBJ2-3; D not resolved. Trimming stripped 2 bases from V and 2 bases from J, with 11 bases between. Germline values: CDR1 SEHNR, CDR2 FQNEAQ (reference sequence). This CDR3 has 15 amino acids. CDR3 in DNA: TGTGCCAGCAGCTTAAGGTCGTCTTACACAGATACGCAGTATTTT. Protein sequence: CASSLRSSYTDTQYF. Filled out from reference TRBV7-9 and TRBJ2-3, the complete variable domain reads DTGVSQNPRHKITKRGQNVTFRCDPISEHNRLYWYRQTLGQGPEFLTYFQNEAQLEKSRLLSDRFSAERPKGSFSTLEIQRTEQGDSAMYLCASSLRSSYTDTQYFGPGTRLTVL.

This chain uses TRBV10-2 with TRBJ2-7; 11 bases match TRBD1. This CDR3 region has 18 residues. The V gene end was trimmed by 0 bases and the J gene end by 4 bases; junction bases not matched to a gene: 11. Germline assignment: CDR1 WSHSY and CDR2 SAAADI. This CDR3 is CASSESGTGGPSLYEQYF. The DNA of the CDR3 is TGCGCCAGCAGTGAGTCGGGGACAGGGGGACCCTCCCTTTACGAGCAGTACTTC.

V is TRBV5-1 and J is TRBJ2-7; D perhaps matches TRBD2 (6 bases). V lost 4 bases, J lost 5 bases, and 13 bases lay in between. The CDR3 extends over 13 amino acids. Germline assignment: CDR1 SGHRS and CDR2 YFSETQ. CDR3 DNA sequence: TGCGCCAGCAGCACCGGGAGTTTCGACGAGCAGTACTTC. Translating it yields CASSTGSFDEQYF.

The chain recombines TRBV5-1 with TRBJ2-1; 12 bases fit TRBD2. Germline V lookup: CDR1 SGHRS, CDR2 YFSETQ. This CDR3 spans 17 amino acids. The trim removed 5 bases at V and 9 bases at J, leaving 15 bases unmatched. CDR3 DNA sequence: TGCGCCAGCAGTAAGCCTAGCGGGAGGGAAGAATTAGGTGAGCAGTTCTTC. It encodes CASSKPSGREELGEQFF.

The CDR3: CASSTGPIWGTEAFF. The CDR3 bases are TGCGCCAGCAGCACAGGGCCAATTTGGGGCACTGAAGCTTTCTTT. The chain links TRBV10-2 to TRBJ1-1, with D tentatively TRBD1 (6 bases). The CDR3 loop spans 15 amino acids. Germline CDR1 and CDR2: WSHSY and SAAADI. V was cut by 6 bases and J by 4 bases, with 18 bases left in between.

The V and J genes are TRBV6-5 and TRBJ2-1, with D perhaps being TRBD1 or TRBD2 (5 bases each). The CDR3 covers 14 residues. With 6 bases removed from V and 10 bases from J, the gap between germline ends came to 19 bases. Per the germline V gene, CDR1 is MNHEY and CDR2 is SVGAGI. In DNA form, the CDR3 reads TGTGCCAGCAGGGAACCGGGACCAGGGACCGAGCAGTTCTTC. This gives the protein CASREPGPGTEQFF.

This clone was seen a handful of times. This chain connects TRBV9 to TRBJ2-7; D gene uncertain. Germline-derived CDR1 and CDR2 are SGDLS and YYNGEE. The CDR3 is 15 amino acids. V dropped 0 bases and J dropped 5 bases, with 15 bases sitting between them. The CDR3 nucleotides are TGTGCCAGCAGCGTAGGAAACGGGTTATCGGACGAGCAGTACTTC. Its protein is CASSVGNGLSDEQYF.

The chain joins TRBV2 to TRBJ1-6; no reliable D call. V lost 6 bases and J 9 bases, leaving 15 bases between the germline ends. This CDR3 is built from 14 residues. The V gene's germline CDR1 is SNHLY and CDR2 FYNNEI. The chain's CDR3 is CASRRTPLGSPLHF. CDR3 nucleotide sequence: TGTGCCAGCAGAAGGACTCCCTTAGGTTCACCCCTCCACTTT.

This chain links TRBV7-2 with TRBJ2-6; D may be TRBD1 (6 bases). The CDR3 covers 18 residues. The germline V gene encodes CDR1 SGHTA and CDR2 FQGNSA. V was clipped by 4 bases and J by 0 bases, with 16 bases between them. The CDR3 loop reads CASSSRGTDLSGANVLTF. The CDR3 DNA reads TGTGCCAGCAGCTCTAGGGGGACCGATCTCTCTGGGGCCAACGTCCTGACTTTC.